This T cell receptor beta chain emerged from a study of sequential checkpoint blockade in melanoma. Study-wide background: TCRbeta immunosequencing was performed on DNA from around 91 pretreatment melanoma tumor samples. Overall study findings and caveats: T-cell fraction and clonality followed PD-L1 and CD8+ counts, not mutational load.

CDR3 length: 16 amino acids. J lost 7 bases, V lost 4 bases, and 9 bases had no gene match. Germline CDR1 reads SGHNT; CDR2 reads YENEEA. The treatment is: randomized to nivolumab then ipilimumab (arm A) or the reverse (arm B). This clone was found many times. Its cognate antigen is unknown. TCRdb's copy holds only in-frame clones and misses some; the assay was immunoSEQ multiplex PCR. Altogether about 5,100 clones are present, approximately 35% being singletons, with the ten largest covering approximately 10%. The chain links TRBV11-3 to TRBJ2-2, with 10 bases that match TRBD2. The source of this sequence is a human donor with melanoma. The sample here was tumor tissue (inferred from file names), taken from a patient given nivolumab and ipilimumab in sequence. This CDR3 reads CASSSGLATFFGELFF. DNA of the CDR3: TGTGCCAGCAGCTCGGGACTAGCGACATTTTTCGGGGAGCTGTTTTTT.